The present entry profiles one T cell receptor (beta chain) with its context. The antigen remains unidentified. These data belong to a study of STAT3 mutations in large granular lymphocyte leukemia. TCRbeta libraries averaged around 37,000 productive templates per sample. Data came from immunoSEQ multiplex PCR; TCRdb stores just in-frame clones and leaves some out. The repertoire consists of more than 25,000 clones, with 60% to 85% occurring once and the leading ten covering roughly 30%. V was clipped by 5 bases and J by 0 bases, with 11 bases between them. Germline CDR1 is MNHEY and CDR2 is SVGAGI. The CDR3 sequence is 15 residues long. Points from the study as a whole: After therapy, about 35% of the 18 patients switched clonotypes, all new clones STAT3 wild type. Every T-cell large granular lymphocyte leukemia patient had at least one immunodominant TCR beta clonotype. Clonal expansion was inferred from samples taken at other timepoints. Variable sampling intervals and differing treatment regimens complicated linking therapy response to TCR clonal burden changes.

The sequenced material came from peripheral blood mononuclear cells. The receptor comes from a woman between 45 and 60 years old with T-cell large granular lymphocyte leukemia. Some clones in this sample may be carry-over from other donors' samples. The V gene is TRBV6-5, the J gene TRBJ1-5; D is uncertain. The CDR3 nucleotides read TGTGCCAGCAGTCTTACACCTTATAGCAATCAGCCCCAGCATTTT. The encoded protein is CASSLTPYSNQPQHF.